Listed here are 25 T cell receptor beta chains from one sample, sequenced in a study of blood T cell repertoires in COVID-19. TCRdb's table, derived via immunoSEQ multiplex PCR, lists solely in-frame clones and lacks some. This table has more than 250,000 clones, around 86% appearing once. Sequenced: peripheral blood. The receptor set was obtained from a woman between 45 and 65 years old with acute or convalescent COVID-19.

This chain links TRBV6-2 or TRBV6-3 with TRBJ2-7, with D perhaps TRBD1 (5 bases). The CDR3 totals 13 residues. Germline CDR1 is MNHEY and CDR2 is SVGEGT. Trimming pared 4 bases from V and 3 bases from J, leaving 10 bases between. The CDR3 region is CASSSGHRYEQYF. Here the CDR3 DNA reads TGTGCCAGCAGTTCAGGACACCGCTACGAGCAGTACTTC.

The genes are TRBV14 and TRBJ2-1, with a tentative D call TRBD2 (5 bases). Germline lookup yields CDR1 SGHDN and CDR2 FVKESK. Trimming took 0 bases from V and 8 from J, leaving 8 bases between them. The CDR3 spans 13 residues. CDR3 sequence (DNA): TGTGCCAGCAGCCAAGATCCCGGGGATGAGCAGTTCTTC. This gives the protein CASSQDPGDEQFF.

The chain's CDR3 is CASRKDRAFGDTIYF. CDR3 nucleotide sequence: TGTGCCAGTAGGAAGGACAGAGCGTTTGGGGACACCATATATTTT. The rearrangement uses TRBV19 and TRBJ1-3; tentatively, D is TRBD1 (6 bases). Per germline, CDR1 LNHDA and CDR2 SQIVND (reference sequence). Trimming took 6 bases from V and 8 from J, leaving 20 bases between them. The CDR3 has 15 amino acids.

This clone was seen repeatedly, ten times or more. CDR3 loop: CATTRTGEAKGTQYF. CDR3 coding DNA: TGTGCCACAACACGGACAGGGGAAGCCAAGGGTACGCAGTATTTT. The chain joins TRBV7-9 to TRBJ2-3; 9 bases match TRBD1. The CDR3 contains 15 residues. The ends lost 10 bases at V and 8 bases at J; junction bases unmatched: 16. Germline assignment: CDR1 SEHNR and CDR2 FQNEAQ (reference sequence).

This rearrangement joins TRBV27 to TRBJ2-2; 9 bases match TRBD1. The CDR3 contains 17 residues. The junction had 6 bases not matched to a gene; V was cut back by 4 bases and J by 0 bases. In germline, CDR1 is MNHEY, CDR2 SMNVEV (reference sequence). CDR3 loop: CASSSNRQGANTGELFF. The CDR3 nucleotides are TGTGCCAGCAGTTCGAATAGACAGGGGGCGAACACCGGGGAGCTGTTTTTT.

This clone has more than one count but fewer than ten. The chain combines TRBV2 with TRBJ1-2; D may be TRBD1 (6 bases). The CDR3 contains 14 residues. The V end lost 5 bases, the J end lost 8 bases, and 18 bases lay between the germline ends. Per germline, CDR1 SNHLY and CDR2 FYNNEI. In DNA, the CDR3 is TGTGCCAGCAGTCAGCAGGGGACCCCGGAGGGCTACACCTTC. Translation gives CASSQQGTPEGYTF.

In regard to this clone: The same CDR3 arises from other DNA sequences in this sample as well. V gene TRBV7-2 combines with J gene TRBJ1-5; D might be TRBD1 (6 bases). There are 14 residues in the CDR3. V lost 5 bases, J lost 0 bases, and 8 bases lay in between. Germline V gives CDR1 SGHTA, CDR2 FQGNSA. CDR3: CASSPDSSNQPQHF. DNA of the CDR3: TGTGCCAGCAGCCCGGACAGTAGCAATCAGCCCCAGCATTTT.

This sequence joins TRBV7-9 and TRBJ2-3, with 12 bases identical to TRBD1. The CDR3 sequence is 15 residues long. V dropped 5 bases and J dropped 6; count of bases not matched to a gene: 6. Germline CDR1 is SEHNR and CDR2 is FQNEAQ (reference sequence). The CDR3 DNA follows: TGTGCCAGCAGCCGGGACAGGGGGCGATCGGATACGCAGTATTTT. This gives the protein CASSRDRGRSDTQYF.

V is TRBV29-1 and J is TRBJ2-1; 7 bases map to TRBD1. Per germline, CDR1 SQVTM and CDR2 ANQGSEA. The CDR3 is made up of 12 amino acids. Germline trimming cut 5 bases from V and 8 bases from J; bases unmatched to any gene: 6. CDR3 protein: CSVRGQVDEQFF. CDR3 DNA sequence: TGCAGCGTTCGAGGACAGGTCGATGAGCAGTTCTTC.

CDR3 nucleotide sequence: TGTGCCACCAGCAGAGATTTGGAGGGATCCTATGGCTACACCTTC. The encoded protein is CATSRDLEGSYGYTF. The rearrangement joins TRBV15 to TRBJ1-2; D is uncertain. This CDR3 is built from 15 residues. In germline, CDR1 is LNHNV, CDR2 YYDKDF (reference sequence). The V end lost 0 bases, the J end lost 4 bases, and 12 bases lay between the germline ends.

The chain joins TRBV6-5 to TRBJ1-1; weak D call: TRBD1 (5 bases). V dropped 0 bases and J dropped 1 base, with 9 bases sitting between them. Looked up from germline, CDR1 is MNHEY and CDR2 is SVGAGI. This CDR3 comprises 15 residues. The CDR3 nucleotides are TGTGCCAGCAGTTACTCAGGAGGGGAGAACACTGAAGCTTTCTTT. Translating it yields CASSYSGGENTEAFF.

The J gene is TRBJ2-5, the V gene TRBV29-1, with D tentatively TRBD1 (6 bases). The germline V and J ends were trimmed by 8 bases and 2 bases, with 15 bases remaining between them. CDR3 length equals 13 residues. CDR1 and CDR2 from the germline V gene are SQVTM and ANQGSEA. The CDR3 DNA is TGCAGCTACTACCGGGACACGCAAGAGACCCAGTACTTC. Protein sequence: CSYYRDTQETQYF.

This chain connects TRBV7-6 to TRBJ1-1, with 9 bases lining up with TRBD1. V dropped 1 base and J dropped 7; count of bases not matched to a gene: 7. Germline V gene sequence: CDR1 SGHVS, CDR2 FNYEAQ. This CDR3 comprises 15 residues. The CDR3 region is CASSLERDREGEAFF. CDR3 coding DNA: TGTGCCAGCAGCTTAGAGAGGGACAGGGAGGGTGAAGCTTTCTTT.

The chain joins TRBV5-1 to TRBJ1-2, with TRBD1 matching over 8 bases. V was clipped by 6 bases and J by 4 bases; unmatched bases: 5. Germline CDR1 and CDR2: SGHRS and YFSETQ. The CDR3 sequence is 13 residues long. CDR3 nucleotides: TGCGCCAGCACCACAGGGGGTACCTATGGCTACACCTTC. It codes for CASTTGGTYGYTF.

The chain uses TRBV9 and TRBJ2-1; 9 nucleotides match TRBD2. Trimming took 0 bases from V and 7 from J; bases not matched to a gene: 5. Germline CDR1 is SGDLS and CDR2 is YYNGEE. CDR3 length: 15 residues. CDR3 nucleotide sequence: TGTGCCAGCAGCGTAGTTAGCGGGAGAGGTAATGAGCAGTTCTTC. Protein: CASSVVSGRGNEQFF.

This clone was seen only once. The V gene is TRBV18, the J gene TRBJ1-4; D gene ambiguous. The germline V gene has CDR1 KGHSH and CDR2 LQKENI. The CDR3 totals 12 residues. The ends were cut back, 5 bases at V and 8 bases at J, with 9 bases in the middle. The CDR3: CASSNSREKLFF. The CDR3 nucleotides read TGTGCCAGCTCAAATTCGAGAGAAAAACTGTTTTTT.

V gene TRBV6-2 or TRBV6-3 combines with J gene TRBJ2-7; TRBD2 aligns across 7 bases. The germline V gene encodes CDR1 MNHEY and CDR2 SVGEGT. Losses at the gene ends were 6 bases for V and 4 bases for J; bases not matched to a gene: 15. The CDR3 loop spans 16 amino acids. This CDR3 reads CASSPPAGDTKYEQYF. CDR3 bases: TGTGCCAGCAGCCCCCCTGCGGGAGACACTAAATACGAGCAGTACTTC.

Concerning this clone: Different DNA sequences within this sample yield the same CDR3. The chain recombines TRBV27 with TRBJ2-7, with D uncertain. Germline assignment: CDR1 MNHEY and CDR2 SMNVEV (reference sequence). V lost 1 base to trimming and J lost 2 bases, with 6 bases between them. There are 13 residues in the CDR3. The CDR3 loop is CASSLLAAYEQYF. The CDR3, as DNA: TGTGCCAGCAGTTTATTGGCAGCCTACGAGCAGTACTTC.

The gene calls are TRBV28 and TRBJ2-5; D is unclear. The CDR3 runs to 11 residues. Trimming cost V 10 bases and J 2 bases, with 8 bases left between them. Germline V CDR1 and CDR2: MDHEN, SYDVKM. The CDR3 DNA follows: TGTGCCACCGCTAAACAAGAGACCCAGTACTTC. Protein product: CATAKQETQYF. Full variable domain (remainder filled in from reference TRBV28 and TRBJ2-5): DVKVTQSSRYLVKRTGEKVFLECVQDMDHENMFWYRQDPGLGLRLIYFSYDVKMKEKGDIPEGYSVSREKKERFSLILESASTNQTSMYLCATAKQETQYFGPGTRLLVL.

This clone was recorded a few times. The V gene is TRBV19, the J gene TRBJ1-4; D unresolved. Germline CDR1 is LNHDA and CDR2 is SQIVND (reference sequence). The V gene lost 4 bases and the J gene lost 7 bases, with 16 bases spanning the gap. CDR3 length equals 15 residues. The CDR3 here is CASSRVATRSEKLFF. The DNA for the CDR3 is TGTGCCAGTAGTAGGGTGGCCACTCGGAGTGAAAAACTGTTTTTT.

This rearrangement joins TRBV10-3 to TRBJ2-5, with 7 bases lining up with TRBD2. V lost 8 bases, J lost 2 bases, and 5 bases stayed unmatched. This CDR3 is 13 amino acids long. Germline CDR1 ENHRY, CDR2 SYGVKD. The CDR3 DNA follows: TGTGCCATCTCAGCGGGGCAGCAAGAGACCCAGTACTTC. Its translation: CAISAGQQETQYF.

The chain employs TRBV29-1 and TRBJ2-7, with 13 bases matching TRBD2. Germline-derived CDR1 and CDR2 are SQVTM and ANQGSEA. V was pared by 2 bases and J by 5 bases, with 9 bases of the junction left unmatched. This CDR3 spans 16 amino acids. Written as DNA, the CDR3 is TGCAGCGTTGAAATTCGGTGGACTAGCGGGAGCGACGAGCAGTACTTC. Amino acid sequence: CSVEIRWTSGSDEQYF.

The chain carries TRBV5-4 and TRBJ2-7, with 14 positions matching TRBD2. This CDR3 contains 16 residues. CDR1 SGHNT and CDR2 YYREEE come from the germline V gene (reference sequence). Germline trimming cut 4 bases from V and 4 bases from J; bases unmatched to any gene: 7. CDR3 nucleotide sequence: TGTGCCAGCAGCGGCGGGACTAGCGGGAGTTTGTACGAGCAGTACTTC. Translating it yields CASSGGTSGSLYEQYF. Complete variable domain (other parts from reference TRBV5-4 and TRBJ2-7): ETGVTQSPTHLIKTRGQQVTLRCSSQSGHNTVSWYQQALGQGPQFIFQYYREEENGRGNFPPRFSGLQFPNYSSELNVNALELDDSALYLCASSGGTSGSLYEQYFGPGTRLTVT.

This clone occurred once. For the CDR3, the DNA is TGTGCCAGCAGCCAAGATCCGGTACCAGGGGTCGGTCTCTACGAGCAGTACTTC. Amino acid sequence: CASSQDPVPGVGLYEQYF. The chain recombines TRBV3-1 (or the pseudogene TRBV3-2) with TRBJ2-7; TRBD1 might be the D (6 bases). V lost 0 bases to trimming and J lost 3 bases, with 21 bases between them. CDR3 length: 18 amino acids. CDR1 and CDR2 from the germline V gene are LGHDT and YNNKEL (reference sequence).

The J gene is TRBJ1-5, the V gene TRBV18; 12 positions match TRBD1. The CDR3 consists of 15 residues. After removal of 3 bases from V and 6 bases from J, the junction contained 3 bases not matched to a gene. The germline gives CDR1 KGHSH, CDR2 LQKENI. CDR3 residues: CASSPGQGAAQPQHF. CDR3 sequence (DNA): TGTGCCAGCTCACCGGGACAGGGGGCGGCTCAGCCCCAGCATTTT.